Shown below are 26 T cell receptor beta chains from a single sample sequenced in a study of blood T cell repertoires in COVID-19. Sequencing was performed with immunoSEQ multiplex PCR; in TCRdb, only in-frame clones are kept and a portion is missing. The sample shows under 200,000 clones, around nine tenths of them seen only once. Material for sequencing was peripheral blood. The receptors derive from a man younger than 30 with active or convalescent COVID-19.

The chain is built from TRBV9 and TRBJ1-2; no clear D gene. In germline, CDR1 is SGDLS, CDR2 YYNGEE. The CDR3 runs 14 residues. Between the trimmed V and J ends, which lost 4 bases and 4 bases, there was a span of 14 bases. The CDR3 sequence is CASSSSIEPYGYTF. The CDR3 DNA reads TGTGCCAGCAGCTCTAGTATAGAACCCTATGGCTACACCTTC.

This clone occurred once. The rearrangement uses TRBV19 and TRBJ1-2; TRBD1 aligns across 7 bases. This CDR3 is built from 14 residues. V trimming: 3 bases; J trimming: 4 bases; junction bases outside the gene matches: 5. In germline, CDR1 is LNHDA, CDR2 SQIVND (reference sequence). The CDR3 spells CASSILTGTYGYTF. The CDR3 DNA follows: TGTGCCAGTAGTATCCTGACAGGGACCTATGGCTACACCTTC.

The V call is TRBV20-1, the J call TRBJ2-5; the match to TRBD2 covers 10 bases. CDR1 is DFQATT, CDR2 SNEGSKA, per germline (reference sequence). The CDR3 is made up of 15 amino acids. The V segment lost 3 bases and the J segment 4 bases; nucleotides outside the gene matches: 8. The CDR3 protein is CSASSQQRGGETQYF. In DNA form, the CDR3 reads TGCAGTGCTAGTAGCCAACAGCGGGGGGGAGAGACCCAGTACTTC.

Here the CDR3 reads CASSRLAGTAETQYF. CDR3 in DNA: TGTGCCAGCAGTCGACTAGCGGGGACAGCAGAGACCCAGTACTTC. The rearrangement links TRBV2 to TRBJ2-5, with 11 bases lining up with TRBD2. This CDR3 region has 15 residues. The J segment lost 4 bases and the V segment lost 5 bases, leaving 6 bases of the junction unmatched. Germline V gene sequence: CDR1 SNHLY, CDR2 FYNNEI.

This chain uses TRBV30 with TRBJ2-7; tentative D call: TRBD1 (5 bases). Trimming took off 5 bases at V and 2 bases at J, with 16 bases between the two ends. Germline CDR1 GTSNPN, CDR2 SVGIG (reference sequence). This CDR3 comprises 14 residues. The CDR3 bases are TGTGCCTGGGGCGACAGTCTTTATCCCTACGAGCAGTACTTC. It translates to CAWGDSLYPYEQYF.

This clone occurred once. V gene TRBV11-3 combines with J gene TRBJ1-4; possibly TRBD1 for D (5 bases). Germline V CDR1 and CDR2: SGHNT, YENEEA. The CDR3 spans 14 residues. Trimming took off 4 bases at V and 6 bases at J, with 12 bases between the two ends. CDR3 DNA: TGTGCCAGCAGCTCAGCAGGGTATCATGAAAAACTGTTTTTT. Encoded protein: CASSSAGYHEKLFF.

The CDR3 DNA reads as TGTGCCAGCAGCGGACAGTACCCGAACACTGAAGCTTTCTTT. Protein: CASSGQYPNTEAFF. The chain carries TRBV21-1 and TRBJ1-1; TRBD1 is the table's D call, not checked against the DNA. TRBV21-1 is reported as a pseudogene. The CDR3 runs 14 residues.

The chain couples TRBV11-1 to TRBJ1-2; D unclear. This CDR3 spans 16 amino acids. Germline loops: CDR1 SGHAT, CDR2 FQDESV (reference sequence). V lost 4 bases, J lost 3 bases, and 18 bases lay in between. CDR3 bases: TGTGCCAGCAGCTCCCGACAAGGAATGATGGACTATGGCTACACCTTC. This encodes CASSSRQGMMDYGYTF.

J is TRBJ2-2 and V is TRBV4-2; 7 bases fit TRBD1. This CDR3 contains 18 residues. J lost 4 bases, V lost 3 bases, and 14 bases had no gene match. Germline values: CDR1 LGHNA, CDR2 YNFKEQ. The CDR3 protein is CASSQATLGQRSTGELFF. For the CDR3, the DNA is TGTGCCAGCAGCCAGGCGACCTTGGGACAGAGGAGCACCGGGGAGCTGTTTTTT.

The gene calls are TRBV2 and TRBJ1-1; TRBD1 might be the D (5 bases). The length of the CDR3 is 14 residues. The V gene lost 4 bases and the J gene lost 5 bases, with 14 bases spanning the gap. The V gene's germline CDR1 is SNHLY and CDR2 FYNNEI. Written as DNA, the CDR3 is TGTGCCAGCAGTGGAGCCAGTGCAGGGACTGAAGCTTTCTTT. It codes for CASSGASAGTEAFF.

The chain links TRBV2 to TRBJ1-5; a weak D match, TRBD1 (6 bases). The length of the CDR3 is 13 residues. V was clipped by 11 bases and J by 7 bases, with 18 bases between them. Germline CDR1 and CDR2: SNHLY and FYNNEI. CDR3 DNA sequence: TGTGCCCGCGGGGGAGGGGGGGGGCAGCCCCAGCATTTT. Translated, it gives CARGGGGGQPQHF. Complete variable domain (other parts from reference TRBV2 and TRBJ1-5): EPEVTQTPSHQVTQMGQEVILRCVPISNHLYFYWYRQILGQKVEFLVSFYNNEISEKSEIFDDQFSVERPDGSNFTLKIRSTKLEDSAMYFCARGGGGGQPQHFGDGTRLSIL.

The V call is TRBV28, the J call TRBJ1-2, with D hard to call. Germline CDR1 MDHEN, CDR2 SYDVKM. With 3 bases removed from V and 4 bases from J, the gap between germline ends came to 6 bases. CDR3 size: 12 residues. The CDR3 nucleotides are TGTGCCAGCAGTTTCGCGGGCTATGGCTACACCTTC. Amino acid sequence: CASSFAGYGYTF.

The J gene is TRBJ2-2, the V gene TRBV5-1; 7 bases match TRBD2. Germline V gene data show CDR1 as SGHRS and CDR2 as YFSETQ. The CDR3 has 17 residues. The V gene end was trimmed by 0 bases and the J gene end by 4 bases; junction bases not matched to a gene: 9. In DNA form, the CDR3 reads TGCGCCAGCAGCTTGGTTTCGGGCGGCGGGGGCACCGGGGAGCTGTTTTTT. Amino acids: CASSLVSGGGGTGELFF.

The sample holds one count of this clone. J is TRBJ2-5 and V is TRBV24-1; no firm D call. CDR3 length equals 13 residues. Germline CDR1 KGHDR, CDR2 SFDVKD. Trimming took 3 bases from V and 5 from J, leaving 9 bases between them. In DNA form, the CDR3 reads TGTGCCACCAGTGATACGGGTGTGGAGACCCAGTACTTC. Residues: CATSDTGVETQYF.

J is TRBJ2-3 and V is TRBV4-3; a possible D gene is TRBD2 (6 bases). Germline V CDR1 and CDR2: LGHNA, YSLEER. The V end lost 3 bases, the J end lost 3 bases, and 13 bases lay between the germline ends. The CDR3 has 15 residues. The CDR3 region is CASSQRDGVTDTQYF. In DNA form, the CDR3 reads TGCGCCAGCAGCCAGCGGGACGGTGTTACAGATACGCAGTATTTT.

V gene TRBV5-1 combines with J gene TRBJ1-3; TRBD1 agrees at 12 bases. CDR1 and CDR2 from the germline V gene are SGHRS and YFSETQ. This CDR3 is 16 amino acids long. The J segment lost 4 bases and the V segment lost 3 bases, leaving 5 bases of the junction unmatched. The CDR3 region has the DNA TGCGCCAGCAGCTGGGGACAGGGGGCGCGAGGAAACACCATATATTTT. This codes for CASSWGQGARGNTIYF. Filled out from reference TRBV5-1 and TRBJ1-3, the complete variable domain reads KAGVTQTPRYLIKTRGQQVTLSCSPISGHRSVSWYQQTPGQGLQFLFEYFSETQRNKGNFPGRFSGRQFSNSRSEMNVSTLELGDSALYLCASSWGQGARGNTIYFGEGSWLTVV.

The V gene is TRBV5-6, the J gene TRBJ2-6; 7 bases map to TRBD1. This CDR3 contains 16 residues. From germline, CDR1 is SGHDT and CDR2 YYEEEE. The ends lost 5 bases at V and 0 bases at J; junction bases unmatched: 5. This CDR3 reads CASRLTGNSGANVLTF. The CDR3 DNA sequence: TGTGCCAGCAGGTTGACAGGGAACTCTGGGGCCAACGTCCTGACTTTC.

In nucleotides, the CDR3 is TGTGCCAGCAGTTTCCAGACAGGGGAAGAGACCCAGTACTTC. It encodes CASSFQTGEETQYF. The V gene is TRBV7-2, the J gene TRBJ2-5, with TRBD1 matching over 8 bases. Losses at the gene ends were 6 bases for V and 3 bases for J; bases not matched to a gene: 6. CDR1 is SGHTA, CDR2 FQGNSA, per germline. The CDR3 covers 14 residues.

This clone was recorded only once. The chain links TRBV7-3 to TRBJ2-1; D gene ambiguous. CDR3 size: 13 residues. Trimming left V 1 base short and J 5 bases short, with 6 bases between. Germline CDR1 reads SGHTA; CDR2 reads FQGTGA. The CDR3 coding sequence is TGTGCCAGCAGCTTAAGGGCCGACAATGAGCAGTTCTTC. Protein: CASSLRADNEQFF.

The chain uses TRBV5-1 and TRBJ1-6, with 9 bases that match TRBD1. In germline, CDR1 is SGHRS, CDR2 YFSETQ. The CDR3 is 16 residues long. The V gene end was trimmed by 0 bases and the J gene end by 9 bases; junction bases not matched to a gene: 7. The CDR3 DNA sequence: TGCGCCAGCAGCTTGGCCTATCCGGGACAGGGTTCACCCCTCCACTTT. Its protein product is CASSLAYPGQGSPLHF.

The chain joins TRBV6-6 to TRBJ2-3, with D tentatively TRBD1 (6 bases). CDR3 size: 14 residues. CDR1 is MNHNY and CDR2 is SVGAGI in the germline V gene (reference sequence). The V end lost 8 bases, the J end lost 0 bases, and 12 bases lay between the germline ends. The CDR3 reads CASGPRGSTDTQYF. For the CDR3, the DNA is TGTGCCAGCGGTCCGAGGGGGAGCACAGATACGCAGTATTTT.

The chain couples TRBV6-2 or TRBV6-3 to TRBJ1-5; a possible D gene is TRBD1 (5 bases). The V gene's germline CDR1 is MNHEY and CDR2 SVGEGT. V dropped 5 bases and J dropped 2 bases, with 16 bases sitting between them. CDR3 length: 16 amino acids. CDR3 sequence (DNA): TGTGCCAGCAGTCCAGGGATCCCAGGGCGCAATCAGCCCCAGCATTTT. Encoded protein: CASSPGIPGRNQPQHF.

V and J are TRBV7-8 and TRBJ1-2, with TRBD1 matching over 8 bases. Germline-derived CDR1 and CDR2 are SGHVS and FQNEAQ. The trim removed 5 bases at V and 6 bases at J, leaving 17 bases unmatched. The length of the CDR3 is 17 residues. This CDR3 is CASSRWGEKTTGDGYTF. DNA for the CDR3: TGTGCCAGCAGCCGCTGGGGGGAAAAAACGACAGGGGATGGCTACACCTTC.

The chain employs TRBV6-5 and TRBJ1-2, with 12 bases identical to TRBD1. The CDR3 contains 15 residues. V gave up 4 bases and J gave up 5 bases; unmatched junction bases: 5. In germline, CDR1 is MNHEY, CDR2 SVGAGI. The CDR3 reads CASSLGQGAWYGYTF. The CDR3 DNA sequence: TGTGCCAGCAGTTTGGGACAGGGGGCATGGTATGGCTACACCTTC.

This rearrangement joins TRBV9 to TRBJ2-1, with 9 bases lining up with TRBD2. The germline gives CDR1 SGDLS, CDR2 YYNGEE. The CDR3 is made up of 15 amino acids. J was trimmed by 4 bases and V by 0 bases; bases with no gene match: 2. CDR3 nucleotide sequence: TGTGCCAGCAGCGTAGGTGCGGGAGGGTACAATGAGCAGTTCTTC. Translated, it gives CASSVGAGGYNEQFF. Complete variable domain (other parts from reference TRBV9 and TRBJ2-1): DSGVTQTPKHLITATGQRVTLRCSPRSGDLSVYWYQQSLDQGLQFLIQYYNGEERAKGNILERFSAQQFPDLHSELNLSSLELGDSALYFCASSVGAGGYNEQFFGPGTRLTVL.

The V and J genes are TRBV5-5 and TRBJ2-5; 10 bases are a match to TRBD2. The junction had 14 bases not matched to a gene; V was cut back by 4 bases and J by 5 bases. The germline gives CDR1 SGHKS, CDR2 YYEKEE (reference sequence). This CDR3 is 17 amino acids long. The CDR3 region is CASSPGVLAGVSETQYF. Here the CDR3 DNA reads TGTGCCAGCAGCCCGGGGGTCCTAGCGGGAGTCTCGGAGACCCAGTACTTC.